This TCR beta chain was recorded in a study of Graves' ophthalmopathy and Graves' hyperthyroidism. Scientists amplified the TCR beta CDR3 regions from RNA transcripts. An initial RT-PCR round employing HTBI primers preceded a second-round multiplex PCR. TCRdb ran MiXCR on the multiplex PCR reads and lists one entry per CDR3 protein. This table holds about 620,000 distinct CDR3 sequences, 20% to 25% found once. Aged 18 to 65, the patients with hyperthyroidism had under 2 months' duration and were newly diagnosed. Uncontrolled infections, other autoimmune diseases, pregnancy or lactation barred patients from enrollment. This receptor was taken from a woman younger than 30 with stable Graves' hyperthyroidism. Some clones in this sample may be carry-over from other donors' samples. Sample: peripheral blood.

The CDR3 region has the DNA TGTGCCAGCAGATTCCTCCGGGGGCAAGAGACCCAGTACTTC. The encoded protein is CASRFLRGQETQYF. This chain uses TRBV6-2 or TRBV6-3 with TRBJ2-5, with a tentative D call TRBD2 (6 bases). Germline-derived CDR1 and CDR2 are MNHEY and SVGEGT. V was clipped by 6 bases and J by 2 bases, with 13 bases between them. The CDR3 is made up of 14 amino acids.